These 5 T cell receptor beta chains share one sample of origin, sequenced in a study of blood T cell repertoires in COVID-19. Profiled with immunoSEQ multiplex PCR; TCRdb holds only in-frame clones, not every one. The data contain 65,000 to 80,000 clones, about nine tenths of them singletons. Sequenced: peripheral blood. The receptors originated from a man aged 25-45 years with acute or convalescent COVID-19.

The rearrangement links TRBV5-6 to TRBJ1-1; D is possibly TRBD1 (6 bases). The CDR3 extends over 14 amino acids. Trimming pared 0 bases from V and 1 base from J, leaving 7 bases between. Germline V CDR1 and CDR2: SGHDT, YYEEEE. The CDR3 reads CASSLEQGNTEAFF. CDR3 sequence (DNA): TGTGCCAGCAGCTTGGAACAGGGGAACACTGAAGCTTTCTTT.

The chain has TRBV24-1 and TRBJ1-4; 8 positions match TRBD1. With V trimmed by 3 bases and J by 6 bases, 8 bases remained unmatched. Germline CDR1 and CDR2: KGHDR and SFDVKD. The length of the CDR3 is 16 residues. This chain's CDR3 is CATSDGRTGRYEKLFF. For the CDR3, the DNA is TGTGCCACCAGTGATGGACGGACAGGGCGTTATGAAAAACTGTTTTTT.

J is TRBJ2-1 and V is TRBV4-2, with D perhaps matching TRBD2 (5 bases). This CDR3 region has 15 residues. Trimming shortened V by 4 bases and J by 7 bases, and 17 bases separated the two germline ends. CDR1 and CDR2 from the germline V gene are LGHNA and YNFKEQ. CDR3 sequence reads: CASSLAPSVGNEQFF. For the CDR3, the DNA is TGTGCCAGCAGCCTAGCGCCGTCGGTAGGAAATGAGCAGTTCTTC.

The chain recombines TRBV14 with TRBJ2-3, with 11 bases fitting TRBD2. The trim removed 4 bases at V and 3 bases at J, leaving 6 bases unmatched. This CDR3 comprises 16 residues. From germline, CDR1 is SGHDN and CDR2 FVKESK. The CDR3 sequence: CASSRSSGRNTDTQYF. Written as DNA, the CDR3 is TGTGCCAGCAGCCGATCTAGCGGGAGGAATACAGATACGCAGTATTTT.

J is TRBJ1-1 and V is TRBV5-1; 9 positions agree with TRBD1. V dropped 4 bases and J dropped 7; count of bases not matched to a gene: 14. Per germline, CDR1 SGHRS and CDR2 YFSETQ. This CDR3 is built from 16 residues. The CDR3 region is CASSGTPGQGTLEAFF. The CDR3 DNA is TGCGCCAGCAGCGGGACCCCGGGACAGGGTACCCTTGAAGCTTTCTTT.